What follows are 24 T cell receptor beta chains derived from one specimen sequenced in a study of blood T cell repertoires in COVID-19 (TCRdb year 2020). The library came from the immunoSEQ multiplex PCR assay. Entries here come from immuneACCESS through TCRdb and include only in-frame sequences with V and J called. Some clones fail to appear in such tables; in the studies checked, an unresolved V gene covers under half of the shortfall, and the cause of the remainder is unknown. For this sample the table gives under 400,000 clones, of which around 88% were detected only once. Together, the top ten hold 1.6% of the sample. The specimen sequenced was peripheral blood. Source of these receptors: a woman in her twenties or thirties with COVID-19, enrolled during active disease.

About this clone: This could be a read error, since a much larger clone is one nucleotide away. The J gene is TRBJ1-2, the V gene TRBV6-2 or TRBV6-3; TRBD1 is a possible D gene (6 bases). The germline V gene has CDR1 MNHEY and CDR2 SVGEGT. The CDR3 contains 12 residues. V shed 6 bases and J shed 2 bases, with 7 bases lying between them. CDR3 amino acids: CASSQGNYGYTF. CDR3 DNA sequence: TGTGCCAGCAGCCAGGGGAACTATGGCTACACCTTC.

The V call is TRBV6-1, the J call TRBJ1-2; 7 positions agree with TRBD1. After removal of 2 bases from V and 5 bases from J, the junction contained 8 bases not matched to a gene. There are 15 residues in the CDR3. The V gene's germline CDR1 is MNHNS and CDR2 SASEGT. CDR3 DNA: TGTGCCAGCAGTGAATTCACAGGGGCCTCATATGGCTACACCTTC. Translation: CASSEFTGASYGYTF.

The J gene is TRBJ2-5, the V gene TRBV20-1; D possibly corresponds to TRBD1 (5 bases). CDR1 DFQATT and CDR2 SNEGSKA come from the germline V gene (reference sequence). The CDR3 is 11 residues long. V was shortened by 2 bases and J by 8 bases, with 9 bases between the two germline ends. The CDR3 sequence: CSARTGDTQYF. CDR3 coding DNA: TGCAGTGCTAGAACAGGTGATACCCAGTACTTC.

The rearrangement links TRBV7-8 to TRBJ2-2; TRBD2 matches 10 bases. CDR1 SGHVS and CDR2 FQNEAQ come from the germline V gene. This CDR3 is 15 amino acids long. Germline trimming cut 5 bases from V and 7 bases from J; bases unmatched to any gene: 7. The CDR3 loop is CASSDERGGFGELFF. For the CDR3, the DNA is TGTGCCAGCAGCGACGAGCGGGGGGGGTTCGGGGAGCTGTTTTTT.

The J gene is TRBJ1-1, the V gene TRBV7-9; 11 bases fit TRBD1. Germline assignment: CDR1 SEHNR and CDR2 FQNEAQ (reference sequence). The CDR3 is 14 amino acids. V trimming: 3 bases; J trimming: 6 bases; junction bases outside the gene matches: 3. The CDR3 here is CASSFPGQGAEAFF. The DNA of the CDR3 is TGTGCCAGCAGCTTTCCGGGACAGGGGGCTGAAGCTTTCTTT.

The chain has TRBV15 and TRBJ2-1; 9 positions match TRBD2. Germline-derived CDR1 and CDR2 are LNHNV and YYDKDF (reference sequence). CDR3 size: 15 residues. V trimming: 3 bases; J trimming: 4 bases; junction bases outside the gene matches: 4. CDR3 sequence reads: CATSSPSGDYNEQFF. The CDR3 DNA is TGTGCCACCAGCAGTCCTAGCGGGGATTACAATGAGCAGTTCTTC.

The CDR3 DNA is TGCGCCAGCAGCCAAGCGGTCCTACCTGGCAGGGGCAATCAGCCCCAGCATTTT. It translates to CASSQAVLPGRGNQPQHF. The chain employs TRBV4-1 and TRBJ1-5; D perhaps matches TRBD1 (5 bases). The length of the CDR3 is 18 residues. V was pared by 1 base and J by 2 bases, with 18 bases between. Germline V gene sequence: CDR1 MGHRA, CDR2 YSYEKL.

The J gene is TRBJ2-1, the V gene TRBV20-1; a weak D match, TRBD2 (5 bases). This CDR3 region has 14 residues. The germline V and J ends were trimmed by 3 bases and 9 bases, with 18 bases remaining between them. Germline CDR1 and CDR2: DFQATT and SNEGSKA (reference sequence). The CDR3 DNA reads as TGCAGTGCTAGTTTTGGGTACGGGGTGGGTGAGCAGTTCTTC. This sequence encodes CSASFGYGVGEQFF.

The chain couples TRBV9 to TRBJ1-4, with unresolved D. The CDR3 extends over 15 amino acids. In germline, CDR1 is SGDLS, CDR2 YYNGEE. V lost 3 bases and J lost 1, with 10 bases in between. This CDR3 reads CASSAREGTNEKLFF. The CDR3 DNA reads as TGTGCCAGCAGCGCCCGCGAGGGAACTAATGAAAAACTGTTTTTT.

Only one count was recorded for this clone. The rearrangement uses TRBV5-4 and TRBJ2-1; D is possibly TRBD1 (6 bases). Trimming cost V 4 bases and J 0 bases, with 14 bases left between them. The germline CDR1 and CDR2 sequences are SGHNT and YYREEE (reference sequence). This CDR3 has 16 amino acids. DNA for the CDR3: TGTGCCAGCAGCCCCCAGACAGGCAGCTCCTACAATGAGCAGTTCTTC. This codes for CASSPQTGSSYNEQFF.

This clone was counted once. Other nucleotide sequences in the sample specify the same CDR3. The J gene is TRBJ2-3, the V gene TRBV2; D possibly corresponds to TRBD1 (5 bases). The V gene's germline CDR1 is SNHLY and CDR2 FYNNEI. V was cut by 2 bases and J by 3 bases, with 12 bases left in between. The CDR3 covers 15 residues. The CDR3 is CASSEYRPSTDTQYF. CDR3 coding DNA: TGTGCCAGCAGTGAATACAGGCCATCTACAGATACGCAGTATTTT.

This chain joins TRBV28 and TRBJ1-2; 7 bases are a match to TRBD1. V trimming: 5 bases; J trimming: 5 bases; junction bases outside the gene matches: 11. This CDR3 is built from 15 residues. Per the germline V gene, CDR1 is MDHEN and CDR2 is SYDVKM. CDR3: CASSTGQPGGYGYTF. CDR3 sequence (DNA): TGTGCCAGCAGTACCGGACAGCCAGGGGGGTATGGCTACACCTTC.

V gene TRBV4-3 combines with J gene TRBJ1-1, with 7 bases matching TRBD1. The CDR3 sequence is 12 residues long. The V segment lost 5 bases and the J segment 8 bases; nucleotides outside the gene matches: 5. The germline CDR1 and CDR2 sequences are LGHNA and YSLEER. The CDR3 region has the DNA TGCGCCAGCAGCTGGACAGGAACCGAAGCTTTCTTT. Encoded protein: CASSWTGTEAFF.

This chain links TRBV4-2 with TRBJ2-7, with D perhaps matching TRBD2 (6 bases). The V and J ends lost 0 bases and 0 bases respectively, with 9 bases between them. Germline V gene lookup returns CDR1 LGHNA and CDR2 YNFKEQ. The CDR3 totals 15 residues. CDR3 DNA sequence: TGTGCCAGCAGCCAAGAAGGGAGGAGCTCCTACGAGCAGTACTTC. Protein product: CASSQEGRSSYEQYF.

In DNA form, the CDR3 reads TGTGCCAGTAGTATGGGGCAGGCAGGTCTTTACGAGCAGTACTTC. Protein product: CASSMGQAGLYEQYF. The chain employs TRBV19 and TRBJ2-7, with D possibly matching TRBD1 (5 bases). CDR3 length: 15 amino acids. V lost 3 bases and J 4 bases, leaving 16 bases between the germline ends. From germline, CDR1 is LNHDA and CDR2 SQIVND (reference sequence). The whole variable domain, filled in from reference TRBV19 and TRBJ2-7, reads DGGITQSPKYLFRKEGQNVTLSCEQNLNHDAMYWYRQDPGQGLRLIYYSQIVNDFQKGDIAEGYSVSREKKESFPLTVTSAQKNPTAFYLCASSMGQAGLYEQYFGPGTRLTVT.

The V and J genes are TRBV11-2 and TRBJ2-3; the match to TRBD1 covers 7 bases. Germline values: CDR1 SGHAT, CDR2 FQNNGV. The CDR3 length is 14 residues. With 6 bases clipped from V and 2 bases from J, the junction kept 5 bases outside the gene matches. The CDR3 nucleotides read TGTGCCAGCAGTGTGGACAGGAACACAGATACGCAGTATTTT. As protein: CASSVDRNTDTQYF.

The V gene is TRBV11-2, the J gene TRBJ1-1, with 11 bases aligning to TRBD1. The CDR3 consists of 16 residues. V lost 4 bases, J lost 1 base, and 5 bases stayed unmatched. Per germline, CDR1 SGHAT and CDR2 FQNNGV. The CDR3 nucleotides are TGTGCCAGCAGCTCCGGGGGACAGGGGGGGAACACTGAAGCTTTCTTT. This sequence encodes CASSSGGQGGNTEAFF.

The chain recombines TRBV11-2 with TRBJ2-1; tentative D call: TRBD2 (6 bases). The CDR3 sequence is 15 residues long. Per the germline V gene, CDR1 is SGHAT and CDR2 is FQNNGV. Trimming left V 5 bases short and J 5 bases short, with 16 bases between. The CDR3 loop reads CASSPVGGFDNEQFF. In DNA form, the CDR3 reads TGTGCCAGCAGCCCCGTGGGGGGTTTCGACAATGAGCAGTTCTTC.

The chain joins TRBV5-1 to TRBJ2-7; 7 nucleotides agree with TRBD1. J lost 0 bases, V lost 0 bases, and 6 bases had no gene match. Germline V gene sequence: CDR1 SGHRS, CDR2 YFSETQ. This CDR3 comprises 16 residues. The CDR3 reads CASSLDGDRPSYEQYV. DNA of the CDR3: TGCGCCAGCAGCTTGGATGGGGACAGACCCTCCTACGAGCAGTACGTC.

This chain links TRBV7-8 with TRBJ1-3; 7 bases are shared with TRBD1. V shed 5 bases, J shed 4 bases, and the junction held 11 bases outside the gene matches. Germline V CDR1 and CDR2: SGHVS, FQNEAQ. This CDR3 has 16 amino acids. Here the CDR3 reads CASSPQTTGAGNTIYF. The CDR3 bases are TGTGCCAGCAGCCCCCAAACTACAGGGGCAGGAAACACCATATATTTT.

The table lists this clone with a count of one. V gene TRBV7-2 combines with J gene TRBJ2-1; 11 nucleotides match TRBD2. The CDR3 is made up of 16 amino acids. From germline, CDR1 is SGHTA and CDR2 FQGNSA. The ends lost 1 base at V and 6 bases at J; junction bases unmatched: 5. Here the CDR3 reads CASSLDSGGASNEQFF. In nucleotides, the CDR3 is TGTGCCAGCAGCTTAGATAGCGGGGGGGCTAGCAATGAGCAGTTCTTC.

The chain links TRBV5-8 to TRBJ1-1, with D hard to call. Germline V gives CDR1 SGHTS, CDR2 YDEGEE. V was shortened by 5 bases and J by 1 base, with 15 bases between the two germline ends. The CDR3 length is 15 residues. CDR3 amino acids: CASRPPRGPNTEAFF. The DNA of the CDR3 is TGTGCCAGCAGACCTCCCCGCGGCCCGAACACTGAAGCTTTCTTT.

This chain connects TRBV6-5 to TRBJ1-1; 7 bases agree with TRBD1. CDR3 length: 15 amino acids. Germline CDR1 reads MNHEY; CDR2 reads SVGAGI. Trimming took 6 bases from V and 1 from J; bases not matched to a gene: 8. The CDR3 nucleotides read TGTGCCAGCAGGGTAGACAGGGCCCAGAACACTGAAGCTTTCTTT. Translation: CASRVDRAQNTEAFF.

The chain employs TRBV6-5 and TRBJ2-5; D call uncertain. This CDR3 is built from 14 residues. The germline gives CDR1 MNHEY, CDR2 SVGAGI. The V gene lost 3 bases and the J gene lost 1 base, with 9 bases spanning the gap. The CDR3 spells CASSYDTIQETQYF. CDR3 in DNA: TGTGCCAGCAGTTATGACACCATCCAAGAGACCCAGTACTTC.